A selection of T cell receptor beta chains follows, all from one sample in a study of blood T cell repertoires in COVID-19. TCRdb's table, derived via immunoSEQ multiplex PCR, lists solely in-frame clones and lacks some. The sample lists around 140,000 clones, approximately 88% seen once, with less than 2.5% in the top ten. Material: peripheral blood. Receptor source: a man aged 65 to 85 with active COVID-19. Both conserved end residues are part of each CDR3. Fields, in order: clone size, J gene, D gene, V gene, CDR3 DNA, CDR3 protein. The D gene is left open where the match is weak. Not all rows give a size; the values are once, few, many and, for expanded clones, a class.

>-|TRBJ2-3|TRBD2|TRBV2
TGTGCCAGCAGAGCCGGGACTAGCTTGAAAGATACGCAGTATTTT
CASRAGTSLKDTQYF
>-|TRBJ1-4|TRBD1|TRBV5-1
TGCGCCAGCAGCTTAGGGGGGACAGTTAATGAAAAACTGTTTTTT
CASSLGGTVNEKLFF
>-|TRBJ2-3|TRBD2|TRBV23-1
TGCGCCAGCAGTCTCTCGACTAGCGGAAGAGATACGCAGTATTTT
CASSLSTSGRDTQYF
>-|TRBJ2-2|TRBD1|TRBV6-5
TGTGCCAGCGGGGGACAGTTCGGGGAGCTGTTTTTT
CASGGQFGELFF
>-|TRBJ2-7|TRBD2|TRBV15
TGTGCCACCAGCAGAGGCGGACTAGGAGTGGGTTACGAGCAGTACTTC
CATSRGGLGVGYEQYF
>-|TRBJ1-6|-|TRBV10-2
TGCGCCAGCAGTGGGGGACCCACGGGACATCCTAATAATTCACCCCTCCACTTT
CASSGGPTGHPNNSPLHF
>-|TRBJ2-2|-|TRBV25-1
TGTGCCAGCAGGGACGACAGGAGAAACACCGGGGAGCTGTTTTTT
CASRDDRRNTGELFF
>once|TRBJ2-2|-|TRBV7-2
TGTGCCAGCAGCTTAGTTCTAGTAGGAAACGGGGAGCTGTTTTTT
CASSLVLVGNGELFF
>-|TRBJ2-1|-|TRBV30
TGTGCCTGGAGTCAACCGTATAGGAGCTCCTACAATGAGCAGTTCTTC
CAWSQPYRSSYNEQFF
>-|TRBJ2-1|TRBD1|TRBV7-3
TGTGCCAGCAGCCCGACACGACAGGGTGAGCAGTTCTTC
CASSPTRQGEQFF
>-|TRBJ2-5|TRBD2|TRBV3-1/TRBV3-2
TGTGCCAGCAGCCCGGGGCGGGGACTAGCGGGAGTAGAGACCCAGTACTTC
CASSPGRGLAGVETQYF
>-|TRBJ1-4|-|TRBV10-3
TGTGCCATCAGTGAAGGCAGCGGGGAAAAACTGTTTTTT
CAISEGSGEKLFF
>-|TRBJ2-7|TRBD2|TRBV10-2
TGCGCCAGCGCCGGGGGGACCTACGAGCAGTACTTC
CASAGGTYEQYF
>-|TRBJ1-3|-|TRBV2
TGTGCCAGCACCACGGGGTCACCGAGCTCTGGAAACACCATATATTTT
CASTTGSPSSGNTIYF
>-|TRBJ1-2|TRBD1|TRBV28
TGTGCCAGCAGTTATAAGGGGGCGCTTGGCTACACCTTC
CASSYKGALGYTF
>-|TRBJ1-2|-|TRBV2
TGTGCCAGCAGTGATCACAGGGTCCATGGCTACACCTTC
CASSDHRVHGYTF
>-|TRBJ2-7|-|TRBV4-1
TGCGCCAGCAGCCAAGATTCAGGCAGCACCCCCTACGAGCAGTACTTC
CASSQDSGSTPYEQYF
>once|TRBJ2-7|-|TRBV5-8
TGTGCCAGCGGGGGGTGGACCTACGAGCAGTACTTC
CASGGWTYEQYF
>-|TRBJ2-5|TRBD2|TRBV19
TGTGCCAGTAGTATATCCGGGACTAGCGGCCAAGAGACCCAGTACTTC
CASSISGTSGQETQYF
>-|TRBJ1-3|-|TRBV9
TGTGCCAGCAGCGTGGGGGCCTCGAGTTCTGGAAACACCATATATTTT
CASSVGASSSGNTIYF
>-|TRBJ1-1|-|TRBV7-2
TGTGCCAGCAGCCTACTGATCAGGGCCGAAGCTTTCTTT
CASSLLIRAEAFF
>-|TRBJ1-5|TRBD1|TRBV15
TGTGCCACCAGCCCCCGTCGACAGGGGTTGTATCAGCCCCAGCATTTT
CATSPRRQGLYQPQHF
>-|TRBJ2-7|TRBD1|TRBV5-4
TGTGCCAGCAGCGACGGGACAGGGAACGAGCAGTACTTC
CASSDGTGNEQYF
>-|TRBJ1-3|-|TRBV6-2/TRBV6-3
TGTGCCAGCAGATACCCCGACAGGTCGTTGAGGAACACCATATATTTT
CASRYPDRSLRNTIYF
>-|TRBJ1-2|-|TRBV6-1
TGTGCCAGCAGTGAACGCCAGGGTAATGGCTACACCTTC
CASSERQGNGYTF
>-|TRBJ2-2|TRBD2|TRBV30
TGTGCCTGGAGTCTCCTCGGGGCGGGAGGCTTCACCGGGGAGCTGTTTTTT
CAWSLLGAGGFTGELFF
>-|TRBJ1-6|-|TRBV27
TGTGCCAGCAGGACAAAAAATTCACCCCTCCACTTT
CASRTKNSPLHF
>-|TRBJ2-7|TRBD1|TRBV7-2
TGTGCCAGCAGACGCGGACAGGGCCCGTTGGACGAGCAGTACTTC
CASRRGQGPLDEQYF
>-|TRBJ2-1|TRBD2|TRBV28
TGTGCCAGCAGTTCCGGGACTAGTCAACGTGAGCAGTTCTTC
CASSSGTSQREQFF